This T cell receptor beta chain appears in the sequencing data of a study of cytomegalovirus exposure and HLA in healthy donors. Background on the study: An early release of data contained about 85 million unique TCRs, which came from HLA-typed donors.

The PCR contained 60 Vbeta and 13 Jbeta primers. Data came from immunoSEQ multiplex PCR; TCRdb stores just in-frame clones and leaves some out. This table lists 63,000 or so clones. Comments on this clone: Its specificity is unknown.

Overall study findings and caveats: It was confirmed in vitro that a few of the CMV-associated chains were specific for CMV antigens. CMV serostatus was the sole immune exposure information available.

The CDR3 has 15 residues. The V segment lost 4 bases and the J segment 5 bases; nucleotides outside the gene matches: 9. The germline CDR1 and CDR2 sequences are MNHEY and SVGAGI. The source of this sequence is a boy aged 5-17 years in good health and CMV-seronegative. Sequenced: PBMCs. The rearrangement links TRBV6-5 to TRBJ2-3; 7 bases line up with TRBD1. This CDR3 reads CASSSQGWAGDTQYF. In DNA, the CDR3 is TGTGCCAGCAGTTCACAGGGGTGGGCGGGAGATACGCAGTATTTT.